This record concerns one T cell receptor beta chain sequence. The antigen remains unidentified. This record comes from a study of cytomegalovirus exposure and HLA in healthy donors. Study as a whole: Earlier results showed some 120 million unique TCR beta sequences derived from roughly 180 million T cells. Early release data held approximately 81 million unique TCRs from HLA-typed donors. Study outcomes and limitations: Productive rates of about 90% or about 30% were seen for most TCR beta V segments in an earlier analysis.

CDR3 length equals 15 residues. Germline CDR1 ENHRY, CDR2 SYGVKD. Deletions cut 4 bases from V and 0 bases from J, with 12 bases between. The PCR made use of 60 Vbeta and 13 Jbeta primers. TCRdb's copy holds only in-frame clones and misses some; the assay was immunoSEQ multiplex PCR. The repertoire holds 95,000 to 150,000 clones, with less than 80% as singletons. Though probably carrying unrecorded immune exposures, donors were nominally healthy at sampling. Sequenced sample: PBMCs. The TCR comes from a middle-aged man in good health and CMV-seropositive. The chain recombines TRBV10-3 with TRBJ1-2, with D tentatively TRBD1 (5 bases). The DNA of the CDR3 is TGTGCCATCAGTGCGGGGGAAGCTTCTAACTATGGCTACACCTTC. Translating it yields CAISAGEASNYGYTF.